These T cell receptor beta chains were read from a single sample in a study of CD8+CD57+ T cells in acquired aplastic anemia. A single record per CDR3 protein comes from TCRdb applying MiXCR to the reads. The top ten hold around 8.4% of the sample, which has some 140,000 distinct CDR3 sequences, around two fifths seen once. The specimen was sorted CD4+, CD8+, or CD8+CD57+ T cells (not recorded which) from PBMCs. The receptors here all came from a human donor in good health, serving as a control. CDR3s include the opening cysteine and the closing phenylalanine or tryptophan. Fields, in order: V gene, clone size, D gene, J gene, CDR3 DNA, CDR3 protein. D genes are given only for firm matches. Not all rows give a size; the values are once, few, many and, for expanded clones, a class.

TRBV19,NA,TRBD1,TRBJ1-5,TGTGCCAGTAGCTCGGACAGGTTGTGGTCCCAGCATTTT,CASSSDRLWSQHF
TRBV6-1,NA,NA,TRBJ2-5,TGTGCCAGCAGCTCCCGTGGGGGGGCAGAGACCCAGTACTTC,CASSSRGGAETQYF
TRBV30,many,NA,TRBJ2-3,TGTGCCTGGAGTGTAGGACGTCAAGCGCAGTATTTT,CAWSVGRQAQYF
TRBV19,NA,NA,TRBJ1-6,TGTGCCAGTAGGGAATCGCCTTTACAGCTGTCACCCCTCCACTTT,CASRESPLQLSPLHF
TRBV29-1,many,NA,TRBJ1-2,TGCAGCGTTGACTGGGGCAGGGGAAATGGCTACACCTTC,CSVDWGRGNGYTF
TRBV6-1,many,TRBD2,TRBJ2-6,TGTGCCAGCAGGGAGCGGGAGGGAGCTGGGGCCAACGTCCTGACTTTC,CASREREGAGANVLTF
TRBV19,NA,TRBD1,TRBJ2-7,TGTGCCAGCAGATGGGACAGGGGAAACTACGAGCAGTACTTC,CASRWDRGNYEQYF
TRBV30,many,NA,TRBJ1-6,TGTGCCTGGAGCTTATCTGGTGCGGCAAACAATTCACCCCTCCACTTT,CAWSLSGAANNSPLHF
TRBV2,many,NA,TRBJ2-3,TGTGCCAGCATTCCGGGACCTCTGTACGGGACTTTTTTGTATTTT,CASIPGPLYGTFLYF
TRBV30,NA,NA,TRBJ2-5,TGTGCCCGGGGACCGGAGGGCCGTGAGACCCAGTACTTC,CARGPEGRETQYF
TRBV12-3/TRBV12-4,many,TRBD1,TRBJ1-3,TGTGCCAGCAGTGCGACAGGGATAGCTGGAAACACCATATATTTT,CASSATGIAGNTIYF
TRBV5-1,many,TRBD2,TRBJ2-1,TGCGCCAGCAGCTGGAGCGGGGGGGCTAACAATGAGCAGTTCTTC,CASSWSGGANNEQFF
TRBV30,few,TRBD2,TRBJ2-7,TGTGCCTGGAGTGTAAAGTTCGGGACTAGCGGGAGTATCTACGAGCAGTACTTC,CAWSVKFGTSGSIYEQYF
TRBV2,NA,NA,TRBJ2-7,TGTGCCAGCAGTGAACCGGGGGGCTCGGGGAACGAGCAGTACTTC,CASSEPGGSGNEQYF
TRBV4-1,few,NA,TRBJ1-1,TGCGCCAGCAGCCGCGGCCCAATAACGGACACTGAAGCTTTCTTT,CASSRGPITDTEAFF
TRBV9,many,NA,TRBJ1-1,TGTGCCAGCAGCGGAGAGGGCAGACCGAACACTGAAGCTTTCTTT,CASSGEGRPNTEAFF